These T cell receptor beta chains were read from a single sample in a study of T cell repertoires in aging, cancer and after chemotherapy. MiXCR, run by TCRdb on the multiplex PCR reads, gives a single entry per CDR3 protein. The data contain thousands of distinct CDR3 sequences, roughly 26% of them singletons. Sequenced material: blood. The receptor set was obtained from a human donor in good health. Each CDR3 is given with its conserved first and last residue. Each record gives: V gene, J gene, D gene, clone size, CDR3 DNA, CDR3 protein. A D gene is named only where the DNA matches it firmly. Size is stated for part of the rows, as once, few or many counts, or as a class when the clone is expanded.

v_call: TRBV19
j_call: TRBJ2-7
d_call: TRBD1
clone_size: medium-sized
cdr3_nt: TGTGCCAGTAGTCGACAGGGGTTCAGCTACGAGCAGTACTTC
cdr3_aa: CASSRQGFSYEQYF

v_call: TRBV7-9
j_call: TRBJ2-7
d_call: .
clone_size: few
cdr3_nt: TGTGCCAGCAGCTTAGAGGGCAGGGTGGAGGAGCAGTACTTC
cdr3_aa: CASSLEGRVEEQYF

v_call: TRBV12-3/TRBV12-4
j_call: TRBJ2-1
d_call: TRBD2
clone_size: medium-sized
cdr3_nt: TGTGCCAGCAGTTCCTCGGCTAGCGGGGTGGATGAGCAGTTCTTC
cdr3_aa: CASSSSASGVDEQFF

v_call: TRBV5-6
j_call: TRBJ1-3
d_call: .
clone_size: medium-sized
cdr3_nt: TGTGCCAGCAGCTTGCGGAGCAGGGTAGCTGGAAACACCATATATTTT
cdr3_aa: CASSLRSRVAGNTIYF

v_call: TRBV6-5
j_call: TRBJ2-1
d_call: .
clone_size: .
cdr3_nt: TGTGCCAGCAGCCGGGGGGCTTACAATGAGCAGTTCTTC
cdr3_aa: CASSRGAYNEQFF

v_call: TRBV25-1
j_call: TRBJ2-3
d_call: .
clone_size: .
cdr3_nt: TGTGCCAGCAGAGCCCAAGTAATTGATACGCAGTATTTT
cdr3_aa: CASRAQVIDTQYF

v_call: TRBV15
j_call: TRBJ2-1
d_call: TRBD1
clone_size: .
cdr3_nt: TGTGCCACCAGCTCCCGGGGACAGGCGACGTCTGAGCAGTTCTTC
cdr3_aa: CATSSRGQATSEQFF

v_call: TRBV7-3
j_call: TRBJ1-6
d_call: TRBD1
clone_size: few
cdr3_nt: TGTGCCAGCAGCTTACTACCGGGACAGTATAATTCACCCCTCCACTTT
cdr3_aa: CASSLLPGQYNSPLHF

v_call: TRBV27
j_call: TRBJ2-7
d_call: TRBD2
clone_size: .
cdr3_nt: TGTGCCAGCAGAAAATCGACTAGCGGGGTGGCCTACGAGCAGTACTTC
cdr3_aa: CASRKSTSGVAYEQYF

v_call: TRBV7-2
j_call: TRBJ2-3
d_call: TRBD1
clone_size: .
cdr3_nt: TGTGCCAGCAGCAAAATGGGACAGTCCACAGATACGCAGTATTTT
cdr3_aa: CASSKMGQSTDTQYF

v_call: TRBV18
j_call: TRBJ1-1
d_call: .
clone_size: few
cdr3_nt: TGTGCCAGCTCCCCCGACAGGATCTCTGAAGCTTTCTTT
cdr3_aa: CASSPDRISEAFF

v_call: TRBV6-4
j_call: TRBJ2-2
d_call: .
clone_size: .
cdr3_nt: TGTGCCAGCGAAATTACCCCGAACACCGGGGAGCTGTTTTTT
cdr3_aa: CASEITPNTGELFF

v_call: TRBV6-1
j_call: TRBJ2-3
d_call: .
clone_size: once
cdr3_nt: TGTGCCAGCAGTGAAGCGGGAGGTGGGGATACGCAGTATTTT
cdr3_aa: CASSEAGGGDTQYF

v_call: TRBV24-1
j_call: TRBJ2-2
d_call: TRBD1
clone_size: medium-sized
cdr3_nt: TGTGCCACCAGTGATGACAGGGACACCGGGGAGCTGTTTTTT
cdr3_aa: CATSDDRDTGELFF

v_call: TRBV6-2/TRBV6-3
j_call: TRBJ1-2
d_call: .
clone_size: medium-sized
cdr3_nt: TGTGCCAGCAGCCAAGGAGGGCAGACCTATGGCTACACCTTC
cdr3_aa: CASSQGGQTYGYTF

v_call: TRBV28
j_call: TRBJ2-1
d_call: .
clone_size: .
cdr3_nt: TGTGCCAGCAGTTTAGGGGGTGTGAGGGTCAGAAACAATGAGCAGTTCTTC
cdr3_aa: CASSLGGVRVRNNEQFF

v_call: TRBV19
j_call: TRBJ2-7
d_call: .
clone_size: medium-sized
cdr3_nt: TGTGCCAGTAGTATAAACACCGACTACGAGCAGTACTTC
cdr3_aa: CASSINTDYEQYF

v_call: TRBV18
j_call: TRBJ2-2
d_call: .
clone_size: medium-sized
cdr3_nt: TGTGCCAGCTCAACAGGGTTGAACACCGGGGAGCTGTTTTTT
cdr3_aa: CASSTGLNTGELFF

v_call: TRBV11-2
j_call: TRBJ2-7
d_call: .
clone_size: few
cdr3_nt: TGTGCCAGCAGCGTCTTGGCGAGCGGCTTATACGAGCAGTACTTC
cdr3_aa: CASSVLASGLYEQYF

v_call: TRBV6-1
j_call: TRBJ1-5
d_call: .
clone_size: medium-sized
cdr3_nt: TGTGCCAGCAGTTTCCGGGACGGCAATCAGCCCCAGCATTTT
cdr3_aa: CASSFRDGNQPQHF

v_call: TRBV11-1
j_call: TRBJ2-5
d_call: TRBD2
clone_size: medium-sized
cdr3_nt: TGTGCCAGCAGCCTCCAGGGTAGCGGGGGGGCTTTAGCGAAAAAGACCCAGTACTTC
cdr3_aa: CASSLQGSGGALAKKTQYF

v_call: TRBV4-3
j_call: TRBJ1-6
d_call: .
clone_size: few
cdr3_nt: TGCGCCAGCAGCCAAGGAGGAGGGCGTAATTCACCCCTCCACTTT
cdr3_aa: CASSQGGGRNSPLHF

v_call: TRBV18
j_call: TRBJ2-5
d_call: TRBD1
clone_size: medium-sized
cdr3_nt: TGTGCCAGCTCGCAGGACAGGGGTTGGCAAGAGACCCAGTACTTC
cdr3_aa: CASSQDRGWQETQYF

v_call: TRBV7-9
j_call: TRBJ1-4
d_call: .
clone_size: .
cdr3_nt: TGTGCCAGCAACAAACAGGGACTAAATGAAAAACTGCTTTTT
cdr3_aa: CASNKQGLNEKLLF

v_call: TRBV6-4
j_call: TRBJ1-5
d_call: TRBD1
clone_size: .
cdr3_nt: TGTGCCAGCAGCCTGACAGGGGATAGCAATCAGCCCCAGCATTTT
cdr3_aa: CASSLTGDSNQPQHF

v_call: TRBV5-1
j_call: TRBJ1-6
d_call: .
clone_size: .
cdr3_nt: TGCGCCAGCAGCCCGGCTGCATCAAAATCACCCCTCCACTTT
cdr3_aa: CASSPAASKSPLHF

v_call: TRBV27
j_call: TRBJ2-1
d_call: TRBD2
clone_size: medium-sized
cdr3_nt: TGTGCCAGCAGTTTGGCAGGTAGCGGGAGGGTTGGCCACAATGAGCAGTTCTTC
cdr3_aa: CASSLAGSGRVGHNEQFF

v_call: TRBV5-6
j_call: TRBJ1-1
d_call: .
clone_size: .
cdr3_nt: TGTGCCAGCAGTTTATCCCCAGGGGCTGAAGCTTTCTTT
cdr3_aa: CASSLSPGAEAFF

v_call: TRBV5-5
j_call: TRBJ1-4
d_call: .
clone_size: medium-sized
cdr3_nt: TGTGCCAGCAGCTCAGGACAGCTTAATGAAAAACTGTTTTTT
cdr3_aa: CASSSGQLNEKLFF

v_call: TRBV5-6
j_call: TRBJ1-1
d_call: .
clone_size: .
cdr3_nt: TGTGCCAGCAGCGTCAGGCCCACTGAAGCTTTCTTT
cdr3_aa: CASSVRPTEAFF

v_call: TRBV5-1
j_call: TRBJ2-7
d_call: .
clone_size: medium-sized
cdr3_nt: TGCGCCAGCAGCCCTACTGAGTCCTACGAGCAGTACTTC
cdr3_aa: CASSPTESYEQYF

v_call: TRBV12-3/TRBV12-4
j_call: TRBJ2-4
d_call: .
clone_size: .
cdr3_nt: TGTGCCAGCAGTTTGGGTGGGCCGGGTGACATTCAGTACTTC
cdr3_aa: CASSLGGPGDIQYF

v_call: TRBV6-5
j_call: TRBJ2-3
d_call: TRBD2
clone_size: .
cdr3_nt: TGTGCCAGCATCCCATTATCGCTAGCGGGGGGGGATACGCAGTATTTT
cdr3_aa: CASIPLSLAGGDTQYF

v_call: TRBV6-6
j_call: TRBJ2-7
d_call: TRBD1
clone_size: few
cdr3_nt: TGTGCCAGCAGACCCGGGACAGGGGCGTGGGAGCAGTACTTC
cdr3_aa: CASRPGTGAWEQYF

v_call: TRBV27
j_call: TRBJ1-2
d_call: .
clone_size: .
cdr3_nt: TGTGCCAGCAGTAAGGGGGTCAGGGTCTATGGCTACACCTTC
cdr3_aa: CASSKGVRVYGYTF

v_call: TRBV20-1
j_call: TRBJ2-7
d_call: TRBD1
clone_size: .
cdr3_nt: TGCAGTGCTCCGGGACAGGGTACCTCCGAGCAGTACTTC
cdr3_aa: CSAPGQGTSEQYF

v_call: TRBV5-1
j_call: TRBJ2-7
d_call: .
clone_size: .
cdr3_nt: TGCGCCAGCACCCCGACCGAATCCTACGAGCAGTACTTC
cdr3_aa: CASTPTESYEQYF

v_call: TRBV29-1
j_call: TRBJ1-2
d_call: TRBD1
clone_size: medium-sized
cdr3_nt: TGCAGCGTTGGGGGAGGACAGGGGAACTATGGCTACACCTTC
cdr3_aa: CSVGGGQGNYGYTF

v_call: TRBV6-2/TRBV6-3
j_call: TRBJ1-1
d_call: .
clone_size: .
cdr3_nt: TGTGCCAGCAGTTGTGGTACAGGTGCAACTGAAGCTTTCTTT
cdr3_aa: CASSCGTGATEAFF

v_call: TRBV12-3/TRBV12-4
j_call: TRBJ1-2
d_call: .
clone_size: .
cdr3_nt: TGTGCCAGCAGTTTGCAGGGCGGGTTGGGCTACACCTTC
cdr3_aa: CASSLQGGLGYTF

v_call: TRBV7-2
j_call: TRBJ1-2
d_call: .
clone_size: .
cdr3_nt: TGTGCCAGCAGCCCTCGGCAGGGTATAGACGGCTACACCTTC
cdr3_aa: CASSPRQGIDGYTF

v_call: TRBV6-5
j_call: TRBJ2-1
d_call: .
clone_size: medium-sized
cdr3_nt: TGTGCCAGCAGTTCCCCCGGGACCTCTATTTTCAATGAGCAGTTCTTC
cdr3_aa: CASSSPGTSIFNEQFF

v_call: TRBV12-3/TRBV12-4
j_call: TRBJ1-5
d_call: .
clone_size: few
cdr3_nt: TGTGCCAGCAGTTTAAATCAGCCCCAGCATTTT
cdr3_aa: CASSLNQPQHF

v_call: TRBV27
j_call: TRBJ2-2
d_call: TRBD1
clone_size: medium-sized
cdr3_nt: TGTGCCAGCAGTTTATCGACAGGGGGTGCCGGGGAGCTGTTTTTT
cdr3_aa: CASSLSTGGAGELFF

v_call: TRBV27
j_call: TRBJ1-6
d_call: .
clone_size: medium-sized
cdr3_nt: TGTGCCAGCCGGGTGCAAACCCCCACTTCACCCCTCCACTTT
cdr3_aa: CASRVQTPTSPLHF

v_call: TRBV6-2/TRBV6-3
j_call: TRBJ1-1
d_call: TRBD1
clone_size: few
cdr3_nt: TGTGCCAGCAGCTCTTGGACAGGGATCGGCACTGAAGCTTTCTTT
cdr3_aa: CASSSWTGIGTEAFF

v_call: TRBV24-1
j_call: TRBJ1-1
d_call: .
clone_size: once
cdr3_nt: TGTGCCACCAGGCGGGGCTTTGAAGCTTTCTTT
cdr3_aa: CATRRGFEAFF

v_call: TRBV14
j_call: TRBJ2-7
d_call: .
clone_size: .
cdr3_nt: TGTGCCAGCAGCCAAGCTGTTTCCTACGAGCAGTACTTC
cdr3_aa: CASSQAVSYEQYF

v_call: TRBV4-3
j_call: TRBJ2-1
d_call: .
clone_size: few
cdr3_nt: TGCGCCAGCAGCCAGGGGGTAGCAAATGAGCAGTTCTTC
cdr3_aa: CASSQGVANEQFF

v_call: TRBV20-1
j_call: TRBJ1-1
d_call: .
clone_size: once
cdr3_nt: TGCAGTGCTAGAGAGGATTGGACTATGAACACTGAAGCTTTCTTT
cdr3_aa: CSAREDWTMNTEAFF

v_call: TRBV6-2/TRBV6-3
j_call: TRBJ2-5
d_call: TRBD2
clone_size: medium-sized
cdr3_nt: TGTGCCAGCAGCGGACTAGCGGAGTACCAAGAGACCCAGTACTTC
cdr3_aa: CASSGLAEYQETQYF

v_call: TRBV5-6
j_call: TRBJ2-7
d_call: TRBD2
clone_size: medium-sized
cdr3_nt: TGTGCCAGCAGCTGGGGGACTAGCGGGAGTAGAGACGAGCAGTACTTC
cdr3_aa: CASSWGTSGSRDEQYF

v_call: TRBV7-2
j_call: TRBJ1-5
d_call: TRBD1
clone_size: .
cdr3_nt: TGTGCCAGCAGCTTGAGCCCCACAGGGGCGGGGGGGCCCCAGCATTTT
cdr3_aa: CASSLSPTGAGGPQHF

v_call: TRBV12-3/TRBV12-4
j_call: TRBJ2-7
d_call: .
clone_size: medium-sized
cdr3_nt: TGTGCCAGCAGTTTGAACGAGCAGTACTTC
cdr3_aa: CASSLNEQYF

v_call: TRBV18
j_call: TRBJ2-2
d_call: .
clone_size: medium-sized
cdr3_nt: TGTGCCAGCTCACGGACAAACACCGGGGAGCTGTTTTTT
cdr3_aa: CASSRTNTGELFF

v_call: TRBV20-1
j_call: TRBJ2-2
d_call: .
clone_size: .
cdr3_nt: TGCAGTGCTAGCCAGGGAAAAGGTTTCTCCGGGGAGCTGTTTTTT
cdr3_aa: CSASQGKGFSGELFF

v_call: TRBV27
j_call: TRBJ2-7
d_call: .
clone_size: medium-sized
cdr3_nt: TGTGCCAGCAGCGTCAAAGGCCCGGAGTACGAGCAGTACTTC
cdr3_aa: CASSVKGPEYEQYF